This T cell receptor beta chain was recovered during a study of shared clonotypes between healthy human individuals. Generated by immunoSEQ multiplex PCR, the TCRdb table keeps only in-frame clones and is missing some. The table includes roughly 2,300,000 clones, 80% to 95% detected once. Germline V gene sequence: CDR1 MGHRA, CDR2 YSYEKL. The length of the CDR3 is 16 residues. Deletions cut 0 bases from V and 4 bases from J, with 13 bases between. The sample comprised naive CD4+ T cells from PBMCs. The subset was: CD45RA+ positively selected. The sequence was obtained from a man younger than 35 in good health. Some clones in this sample may be carry-over from other donors' samples. The genes are TRBV4-1 and TRBJ1-5; no reliable D call. The CDR3 protein is CASSQDPRSLNQPQHF. The CDR3, as DNA: TGCGCCAGCAGCCAAGATCCCCGGAGCCTTAATCAGCCCCAGCATTTT.